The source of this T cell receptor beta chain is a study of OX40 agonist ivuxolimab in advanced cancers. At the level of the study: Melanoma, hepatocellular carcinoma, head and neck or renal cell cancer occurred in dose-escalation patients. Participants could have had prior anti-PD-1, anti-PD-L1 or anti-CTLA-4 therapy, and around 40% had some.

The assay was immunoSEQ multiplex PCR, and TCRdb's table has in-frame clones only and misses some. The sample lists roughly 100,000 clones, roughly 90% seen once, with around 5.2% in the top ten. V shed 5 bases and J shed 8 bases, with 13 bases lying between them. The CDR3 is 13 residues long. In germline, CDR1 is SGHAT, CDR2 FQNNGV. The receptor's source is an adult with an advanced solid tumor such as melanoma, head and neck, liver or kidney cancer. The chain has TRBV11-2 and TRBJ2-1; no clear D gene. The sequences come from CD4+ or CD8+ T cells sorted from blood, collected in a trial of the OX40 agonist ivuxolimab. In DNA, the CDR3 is TGTGCCAGCAGCCCTAGAGATTTTTATGAGCAGTTCTTC. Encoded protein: CASSPRDFYEQFF.